The next 20 T cell receptor beta chains were all read from a single sample in a study of blood T cell repertoires in COVID-19. Generated by immunoSEQ multiplex PCR, the TCRdb table keeps only in-frame clones and is missing some. This sample has more than 85,000 clones, with approximately 80% found just once. Sequenced material: peripheral blood. These receptor sequences come from a human donor in a cohort sampled during active COVID-19.

The chain couples TRBV5-1 to TRBJ2-3; perhaps TRBD2 as D (6 bases). This CDR3 comprises 14 residues. V was clipped by 6 bases and J by 0 bases, with 11 bases between them. The V gene's germline CDR1 is SGHRS and CDR2 YFSETQ. CDR3 protein: CASTLGGSTDTQYF. CDR3 nucleotide sequence: TGCGCCAGCACACTAGGAGGGAGCACAGATACGCAGTATTTT.

The chain is built from TRBV19 and TRBJ1-4; TRBD1 matches 9 bases. Looked up from germline, CDR1 is LNHDA and CDR2 is SQIVND (reference sequence). Trimming cost V 4 bases and J 7 bases; bases outside gene matches: 4. CDR3 size: 14 residues. The CDR3 spells CASSTGQGSEKLFF. CDR3 nucleotide sequence: TGTGCCAGTAGTACGGGACAGGGAAGTGAAAAACTGTTTTTT.

The rearrangement links TRBV4-1 to TRBJ2-1, with TRBD2 matching over 8 bases. V was clipped by 2 bases and J by 7 bases; unmatched bases: 10. This CDR3 has 16 residues. CDR1 is MGHRA and CDR2 is YSYEKL in the germline V gene. In nucleotides, the CDR3 is TGCGCCAGCAGCCAACCCACGCGGGGGGTCTGGAATGAGCAGTTCTTC. Translated, it gives CASSQPTRGVWNEQFF.

J is TRBJ2-1 and V is TRBV4-1, with TRBD2 matching 9 bases. The CDR3 totals 18 residues. Germline V lookup: CDR1 MGHRA, CDR2 YSYEKL. V trimming: 6 bases; J trimming: 6 bases; junction bases outside the gene matches: 18. DNA of the CDR3: TGCGCCAGCAGTCCCCAAGCGGGGGGACCCAAGGCCGGCAATGAGCAGTTCTTC. The encoded protein is CASSPQAGGPKAGNEQFF.

J is TRBJ1-4 and V is TRBV7-2; D is unclear. The germline V gene encodes CDR1 SGHTA and CDR2 FQGNSA. The CDR3 runs to 16 residues. V gave up 1 base and J gave up 4 bases, with 13 bases separating them. The CDR3 nucleotides are TGTGCCAGCAGCTTAGTAGCCGCCTCTCGTAATGAAAAACTGTTTTTT. Translating gives CASSLVAASRNEKLFF.

The chain has TRBV28 and TRBJ1-3, with D unclear. CDR1 and CDR2 (germline): MDHEN, SYDVKM. This CDR3 comprises 14 residues. The V end was cut by 5 bases, the J end by 4 bases, with 12 bases between. The CDR3 sequence: CASSDHTGGNTIYF. CDR3 bases: TGTGCCAGCAGTGACCACACCGGGGGAAACACCATATATTTT.

At least ten counts were recorded for this clone. The chain employs TRBV5-8 and TRBJ1-4, with D unresolved. This CDR3 comprises 14 residues. Germline loops: CDR1 SGHTS, CDR2 YDEGEE. Trimming cost V 1 base and J 4 bases, with 8 bases left between them. CDR3: CASSLSTGNEKLFF. DNA for the CDR3: TGTGCCAGCAGCTTGTCAACGGGTAATGAAAAACTGTTTTTT.

The chain links TRBV25-1 to TRBJ2-2; 7 positions agree with TRBD1. Germline CDR1 reads MGHDK; CDR2 reads SYGVNS. The V gene end was trimmed by 3 bases and the J gene end by 6 bases; junction bases not matched to a gene: 7. The CDR3 loop spans 15 amino acids. CDR3 residues: CASSDPTGIAGELFF. Here the CDR3 DNA reads TGTGCCAGCAGTGACCCGACAGGGATTGCCGGGGAGCTGTTTTTT.

The chain joins TRBV10-3 to TRBJ1-2; no clear D gene. V lost 5 bases and J lost 8, with 15 bases in between. Germline V gene data show CDR1 as ENHRY and CDR2 as SYGVKD. The CDR3 spans 13 residues. CDR3 sequence: CAISPGRQRGYTF. The CDR3 DNA reads as TGTGCCATCAGTCCTGGCCGCCAGAGGGGCTACACCTTC.

The sample holds one count of this clone. The chain has TRBV14 and TRBJ2-7, with 9 bases aligning to TRBD2. Germline V gene data show CDR1 as SGHDN and CDR2 as FVKESK. With V trimmed by 1 base and J by 3 bases, 4 bases remained unmatched. CDR3 length: 15 amino acids. CDR3 DNA: TGTGCCAGCAGCCAAGGACTAGCGGCGGTCTACGAGCAGTACTTC. It codes for CASSQGLAAVYEQYF.

This chain joins TRBV7-2 and TRBJ2-1, with 7 bases that match TRBD2. Per germline, CDR1 SGHTA and CDR2 FQGNSA. The CDR3 consists of 15 residues. The V and J ends lost 1 base and 7 bases, in that order; junction bases with no gene match: 7. In nucleotides, the CDR3 is TGTGCCAGCAGCTTAGTGGGGGGGAGGTCGAATGAGCAGTTCTTC. This codes for CASSLVGGRSNEQFF.

V usage is TRBV7-3 and J usage is TRBJ2-2, with a possible D match to TRBD1 (7 bases). V gave up 0 bases and J gave up 3 bases, with 14 bases separating them. Germline values: CDR1 SGHTA, CDR2 FQGTGA. The CDR3 covers 17 residues. CDR3 DNA: TGTGCCAGCAGCTTAACCCGCGACAGGGACTACACCGGGGAGCTGTTTTTT. This encodes CASSLTRDRDYTGELFF.

The V call is TRBV27, the J call TRBJ1-1, with D uncertain. The CDR3 extends over 13 amino acids. With 2 bases removed from V and 4 bases from J, the gap between germline ends came to 8 bases. CDR1 and CDR2 from the germline V gene are MNHEY and SMNVEV (reference sequence). The CDR3 DNA is TGTGCCAGCAGTTTAAAGAGGGCCACTGAAGCTTTCTTT. Its protein is CASSLKRATEAFF.

The rearrangement joins TRBV11-2 to TRBJ2-7; D is perhaps TRBD1 (6 bases). The V end was cut by 5 bases, the J end by 2 bases, with 10 bases between. Germline CDR1 reads SGHAT; CDR2 reads FQNNGV. The CDR3 runs to 13 residues. The CDR3 is CASSPDSTYEQYF. Written as DNA, the CDR3 is TGTGCCAGCAGCCCGGACAGTACCTACGAGCAGTACTTC. Together with reference TRBV11-2 and TRBJ2-7, the CDR3 gives the full variable domain: EAGVAQSPRYKIIEKRQSVAFWCNPISGHATLYWYQQILGQGPKLLIQFQNNGVVDDSQLPKDRFSAERLKGVDSTLKIQPAKLEDSAVYLCASSPDSTYEQYFGPGTRLTVT.

This clone was detected only once. V and J are TRBV5-1 and TRBJ1-4, with a possible D match to TRBD1 (6 bases). Germline CDR1 is SGHRS and CDR2 is YFSETQ. Trimming stripped 4 bases from V and 7 bases from J, with 14 bases between. The CDR3 has 14 amino acids. CDR3 in amino acids: CASSDPEGGEKLFF. The CDR3, as DNA: TGCGCCAGCAGCGATCCTGAAGGGGGTGAAAAACTGTTTTTT.

The V and J genes are TRBV9 and TRBJ2-7; TRBD1 agrees at 7 bases. The CDR3 has 15 amino acids. Trimming cost V 0 bases and J 2 bases; bases outside gene matches: 5. Germline V CDR1 and CDR2: SGDLS, YYNGEE. CDR3 nucleotides: TGTGCCAGCAGCGTAGCTACCGGGACAGCCTACGAGCAGTACTTC. It is translated as CASSVATGTAYEQYF.

The chain joins TRBV9 to TRBJ2-1; 8 bases are shared with TRBD2. Germline V gene data show CDR1 as SGDLS and CDR2 as YYNGEE. This CDR3 contains 17 residues. V shed 0 bases and J 7 bases; nucleotides not matched to a gene: 12. The CDR3 coding sequence is TGTGCCAGCAGCGTAGGGGGAGCGGGGGCCGTGGGGAATGAGCAGTTCTTC. Translating gives CASSVGGAGAVGNEQFF.

V is TRBV11-3 and J is TRBJ1-6; a weak D match, TRBD1 (6 bases). Germline lookup yields CDR1 SGHNT and CDR2 YENEEA. This CDR3 has 17 residues. V lost 5 bases and J 7 bases, leaving 21 bases between the germline ends. CDR3 bases: TGTGCCAGCAGCGGGGAACTGGGGGCGCATGGGAATTCACCCCTCCACTTT. Protein product: CASSGELGAHGNSPLHF.

The chain recombines TRBV6-5 with TRBJ1-6; D remains ambiguous. Germline CDR1 and CDR2: MNHEY and SVGAGI. The V end was cut by 4 bases, the J end by 2 bases, with 12 bases between. The CDR3 runs to 16 residues. The CDR3 DNA is TGTGCCAGCAGTTCACCGCGGGGAACCTATAATTCACCCCTCCACTTT. This encodes CASSSPRGTYNSPLHF.

V usage is TRBV29-1 and J usage is TRBJ2-5; TRBD1 is a possible D gene (6 bases). Trimming took off 6 bases at V and 10 bases at J, with 21 bases between the two ends. Germline CDR1 is SQVTM and CDR2 is ANQGSEA. The CDR3 loop spans 13 amino acids. The CDR3 protein is CSVLQGSGVDQYF. The CDR3 region has the DNA TGCAGCGTCCTCCAGGGGAGCGGTGTAGACCAGTACTTC.